This note documents a single T cell receptor (beta chain) sequence. Antigen: not known. This specimen belongs to a study of response to subunit inactivated influenza vaccine. Study-level results: Authors suggested each seasonal influenza vaccination recruits few new T cells.

The germline CDR1 and CDR2 sequences are SGHDT and YYEEEE. The V gene end was trimmed by 0 bases and the J gene end by 2 bases; junction bases not matched to a gene: 2. CDR3 length: 16 residues. Using its own MiXCR run on the RT-PCR reads, TCRdb lists one record per CDR3 protein. The profile shows some 800,000 distinct CDR3 sequences, about 20% of them singletons. The clonotype originates from a man aged 45 to 65 who received an inactivated influenza vaccine. The rearrangement uses TRBV5-6 and TRBJ2-2, with 9 bases aligning to TRBD2. Sequences were derived from PBMCs from blood, sampled more than 4 days after vaccination. CDR3 residues: CASSLGLAVNTGELFF. The CDR3 DNA reads TGTGCCAGCAGCTTGGGACTAGCGGTAAACACCGGGGAGCTGTTTTTT. Based on the CDR3 plus reference TRBV5-6 and TRBJ2-2, the full variable domain is DAGVTQSPTHLIKTRGQQVTLRCSPKSGHDTVSWYQQALGQGPQFIFQYYEEEERQRGNFPDRFSGHQFPNYSSELNVNALLLGDSALYLCASSLGLAVNTGELFFGEGSRLTVL.